Below, 22 T cell receptor beta chains from the same sample are listed, as sequenced in a study of cytomegalovirus exposure and HLA in healthy donors (TCRdb year 2017). Libraries came from the immunoSEQ multiplex PCR assay. Imported from immuneACCESS, the table was reduced by TCRdb to in-frame sequences with V and J called. These copies leave out some clones; in studies compared against another copy, an unresolved V gene accounts for under half, and the cause of the remainder is not known. The sample records 90,000 to 150,000 clones, less than 90% of which are singletons. The top ten clones comprise about 4.2% of the sample. Sequences were obtained from PBMCs. Receptor source: a man younger than 35 in good health and CMV-seropositive.

V and J are TRBV28 and TRBJ1-2; D is undetermined. This CDR3 region has 12 residues. Trimming shortened V by 3 bases and J by 10 bases, and 12 bases separated the two germline ends. Germline-derived CDR1 and CDR2 are MDHEN and SYDVKM. CDR3 protein: CASSFGGHTYTF. The CDR3 region has the DNA TGTGCCAGCAGTTTCGGCGGCCATACCTACACCTTC.

This clone has just a few counts. The chain carries TRBV4-2 and TRBJ1-1; 9 nucleotides line up with TRBD1. Germline V gene sequence: CDR1 LGHNA, CDR2 YNFKEQ. The V segment lost 0 bases and the J segment 7 bases; nucleotides outside the gene matches: 6. The CDR3 has 15 amino acids. The CDR3 here is CASSQEGQGVGEAFF. CDR3 in DNA: TGTGCCAGCAGCCAAGAGGGACAGGGAGTAGGTGAAGCTTTCTTT.

CDR3: CASSQAGATNEKLFF. The CDR3 DNA follows: TGCGCCAGCAGCCAAGCGGGAGCCACTAATGAAAAACTGTTTTTT. The chain couples TRBV4-1 to TRBJ1-4; D gene ambiguous. Germline CDR1 reads MGHRA; CDR2 reads YSYEKL. Trimming took 1 base from V and 2 from J, leaving 8 bases between them. There are 15 residues in the CDR3.

This clone was observed a handful of times. The gene calls are TRBV29-1 and TRBJ2-5; possibly TRBD2 for D (6 bases). Germline V lookup: CDR1 SQVTM, CDR2 ANQGSEA. Trimming removed 7 bases at V and 4 bases at J, with 16 bases between. This CDR3 has 13 residues. In nucleotides, the CDR3 is TGCAGCGCTAGGGACTCTAGGGGAGAGACCCAGTACTTC. It encodes CSARDSRGETQYF. The variable domain in full, with the rest retrieved from reference TRBV29-1 and TRBJ2-5, is SAVISQKPSRDICQRGTSLTIQCQVDSQVTMMFWYRQQPGQSLTLIATANQGSEATYESGFVIDKFPISRPNLTFSTLTVSNMSPEDSSIYLCSARDSRGETQYFGPGTRLLVL.

This chain uses TRBV15 with TRBJ2-7; 10 nucleotides agree with TRBD2. Unmatched junction bases numbered 6, after V lost 3 bases and J lost 4 bases. The CDR3 runs to 15 residues. Germline V gene lookup returns CDR1 LNHNV and CDR2 YYDKDF (reference sequence). The CDR3 nucleotides are TGTGCCACCAGCAGCACCGGGACTAGCGAGTACGAGCAGTACTTC. Translation: CATSSTGTSEYEQYF.

Only one count was recorded for this clone. The CDR3 DNA reads as TGCAGCGTTGACCCCGCTAGCGGGGGGGCACCAGATACGCAGTATTTT. This sequence encodes CSVDPASGGAPDTQYF. V gene TRBV29-1 combines with J gene TRBJ2-3, with TRBD2 matching 12 bases. CDR3 length: 16 amino acids. Germline assignment: CDR1 SQVTM and CDR2 ANQGSEA. J lost 4 bases, V lost 3 bases, and 8 bases had no gene match.

The J gene is TRBJ2-1, the V gene TRBV27; no firm D call. Germline V lookup: CDR1 MNHEY, CDR2 SMNVEV (reference sequence). The CDR3 spans 16 residues. V was clipped by 2 bases and J by 7 bases, with 18 bases between them. DNA for the CDR3: TGTGCCAGCAGTTTAAGCAACAGTCCCCAAGGAAATGAGCAGTTCTTC. Protein: CASSLSNSPQGNEQFF.

This clone was counted once. The chain uses TRBV7-9 and TRBJ1-1; 9 nucleotides match TRBD1. Per germline, CDR1 SEHNR and CDR2 FQNEAQ (reference sequence). Losses at the gene ends were 5 bases for V and 3 bases for J; bases not matched to a gene: 7. This CDR3 contains 15 residues. The CDR3 is CASSVGQGKDTEAFF. The DNA for the CDR3 is TGTGCCAGCAGCGTCGGACAGGGGAAGGACACTGAAGCTTTCTTT.

CDR3 DNA: TGTGCCAGTAGTATTAGTTACCCCAGGGATGAAAAACTGTTTTTT. Its protein product is CASSISYPRDEKLFF. The rearrangement joins TRBV19 to TRBJ1-4; D is possibly TRBD1 (5 bases). Trimming left V 3 bases short and J 6 bases short, with 14 bases between. The V gene's germline CDR1 is LNHDA and CDR2 SQIVND (reference sequence). The CDR3 is 15 amino acids.

The genes are TRBV10-3 and TRBJ1-5, with 7 bases matching TRBD1. The CDR3 runs 14 residues. After removal of 6 bases from V and 2 bases from J, the junction contained 4 bases not matched to a gene. Germline CDR1 reads ENHRY; CDR2 reads SYGVKD. The DNA for the CDR3 is TGTGCCATCAGACAGGGGCTCGGCAATCAGCCCCAGCATTTT. Its translation is CAIRQGLGNQPQHF.

This clone was detected a few times. The chain recombines TRBV27 with TRBJ2-1; D is undetermined. The CDR3 contains 11 residues. CDR1 is MNHEY, CDR2 SMNVEV, per germline (reference sequence). V lost 6 bases to trimming and J lost 6 bases, with 6 bases between them. This CDR3 is CASSNFNEQFF. The CDR3 bases are TGTGCCAGCAGCAATTTCAATGAGCAGTTCTTC.

The V gene is TRBV30, the J gene TRBJ1-4, with 11 bases matching TRBD1. The CDR3 consists of 16 residues. Germline loops: CDR1 GTSNPN, CDR2 SVGIG (reference sequence). With 3 bases clipped from V and 5 bases from J, the junction kept 8 bases outside the gene matches. The CDR3 is CAWRSGQGGINEKLFF. In DNA, the CDR3 is TGTGCCTGGAGATCGGGACAGGGGGGAATAAATGAAAAACTGTTTTTT.

The table lists this clone with a count of one. The rearrangement links TRBV5-5 to TRBJ2-2; TRBD1 is a possible D gene (6 bases). Germline CDR1 is SGHKS and CDR2 is YYEKEE (reference sequence). The CDR3 has 16 residues. The V end was cut by 0 bases, the J end by 7 bases, with 16 bases between. This chain's CDR3 is CASSLGGQGQRGELFF. CDR3 bases: TGTGCCAGCAGCTTGGGAGGGCAGGGACAACGCGGGGAGCTGTTTTTT.

The sample holds a few counts of this clone. The chain recombines TRBV7-9 with TRBJ2-1, with D possibly being TRBD2 (6 bases). Trimming stripped 0 bases from V and 8 bases from J, with 11 bases between. CDR1 and CDR2 from the germline V gene are SEHNR and FQNEAQ (reference sequence). This CDR3 has 14 residues. CDR3 bases: TGTGCCAGCAGCTTAGCGGGGGGTAGGGATGAGCAGTTCTTC. It specifies CASSLAGGRDEQFF.

This clone has just one count. The V gene is TRBV27, the J gene TRBJ1-2; possibly TRBD1 for D (5 bases). Trimming pared 3 bases from V and 4 bases from J, leaving 9 bases between. Germline CDR1 and CDR2: MNHEY and SMNVEV (reference sequence). This CDR3 region has 13 residues. The CDR3 is CASSLGLSYGYTF. The CDR3 region has the DNA TGTGCCAGCAGTTTGGGGCTCAGCTATGGCTACACCTTC.

The rearrangement uses TRBV7-9 and TRBJ2-7; 9 bases agree with TRBD1. Losses at the gene ends were 5 bases for V and 7 bases for J; bases not matched to a gene: 12. The CDR3 runs 15 residues. Germline values: CDR1 SEHNR, CDR2 FQNEAQ (reference sequence). The CDR3, as DNA: TGTGCCAGCAGCCCCACCCCCGGGACAGGGACGGAGCAGTACTTC. It specifies CASSPTPGTGTEQYF.

This clone was detected only once. This rearrangement joins TRBV7-2 to TRBJ1-1; D is unresolved. The CDR3 loop spans 14 amino acids. V shed 1 base and J shed 3 bases, with 9 bases lying between them. Germline CDR1 and CDR2: SGHTA and FQGNSA. CDR3 bases: TGTGCCAGCAGCTTAGGCAGGCACCACACTGAAGCTTTCTTT. This codes for CASSLGRHHTEAFF.

This clone was recorded a few times. V is TRBV15 and J is TRBJ2-7; tentatively, D is TRBD2 (6 bases). CDR1 is LNHNV and CDR2 is YYDKDF in the germline V gene (reference sequence). The CDR3 is 18 amino acids. V gave up 1 base and J gave up 5 bases, with 24 bases separating them. The CDR3 nucleotides read TGTGCCACCAGCAGAGTTCGGAGGGGCCCCAAGTTCAACGACGAGCAGTACTTC. Protein sequence: CATSRVRRGPKFNDEQYF.

The chain has TRBV6-4 and TRBJ2-1; 11 bases map to TRBD2. The CDR3 is made up of 15 amino acids. J was trimmed by 4 bases and V by 3 bases; bases with no gene match: 2. Germline CDR1 reads MRHNA; CDR2 reads SNTAGT. Here the CDR3 reads CASSDTSGGYNEQFF. The CDR3 bases are TGTGCCAGCAGTGATACTAGCGGGGGATACAATGAGCAGTTCTTC.

The V and J genes are TRBV15 and TRBJ1-2; TRBD1 is a possible D gene (6 bases). Trimming pared 0 bases from V and 4 bases from J, leaving 15 bases between. The CDR3 runs to 16 residues. The germline V gene has CDR1 LNHNV and CDR2 YYDKDF (reference sequence). The CDR3 loop is CATSRDLKNRVYGYTF. CDR3 DNA sequence: TGTGCCACCAGCAGAGATTTGAAGAACAGGGTCTATGGCTACACCTTC.

The chain recombines TRBV10-3 with TRBJ1-5; D is perhaps TRBD1 (6 bases). The ends were cut back, 4 bases at V and 7 bases at J, with 11 bases in the middle. This CDR3 has 13 amino acids. Germline assignment: CDR1 ENHRY and CDR2 SYGVKD. CDR3 residues: CAISAGVDQPQHF. The DNA of the CDR3 is TGTGCCATCAGTGCAGGGGTCGACCAGCCCCAGCATTTT.

The rearrangement links TRBV6-5 to TRBJ2-7, with 9 bases aligning to TRBD1. The J segment lost 5 bases and the V segment lost 8 bases, leaving 4 bases of the junction unmatched. Germline-derived CDR1 and CDR2 are MNHEY and SVGAGI. The length of the CDR3 is 12 residues. The CDR3: CASGTGIDEQYF. CDR3 sequence (DNA): TGTGCCAGCGGGACAGGGATCGACGAGCAGTACTTC.